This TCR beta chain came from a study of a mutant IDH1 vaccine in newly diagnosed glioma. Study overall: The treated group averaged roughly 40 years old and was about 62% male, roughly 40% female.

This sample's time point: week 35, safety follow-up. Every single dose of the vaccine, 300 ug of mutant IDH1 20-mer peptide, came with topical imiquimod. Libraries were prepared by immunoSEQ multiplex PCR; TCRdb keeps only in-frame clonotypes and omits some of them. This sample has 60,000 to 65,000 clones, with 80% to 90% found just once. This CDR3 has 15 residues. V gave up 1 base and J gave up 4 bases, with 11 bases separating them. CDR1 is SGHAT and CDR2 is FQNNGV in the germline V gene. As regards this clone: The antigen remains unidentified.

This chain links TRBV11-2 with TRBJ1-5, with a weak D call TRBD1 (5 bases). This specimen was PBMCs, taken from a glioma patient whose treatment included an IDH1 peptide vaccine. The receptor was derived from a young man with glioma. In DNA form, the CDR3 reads TGTGCCAGCAGCTTAGTTTCCGGGGCTAATCAGCCCCAGCATTTT. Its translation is CASSLVSGANQPQHF.